This T cell receptor beta chain is drawn from a study of blood T cell repertoires in COVID-19. Whole-study context: The analysed material was cDNA or gDNA that came from T cells, B-cell-depleted T cells, or PBMCs.

This table comes from immunoSEQ multiplex PCR, and its TCRdb copy is limited to in-frame clones, with some not included. The sample carries about 160,000 clones, approximately 90% recorded once. CDR1 and CDR2 from the germline V gene are MGHRA and YSYEKL. V was clipped by 1 base and J by 11 bases, with 18 bases between them. The CDR3 loop spans 15 amino acids. This clone was counted between two and nine times. The chain recombines TRBV4-1 with TRBJ1-3, with TRBD1 as a possible D gene (5 bases). The sequence came from a man between 18 and 35 years old with acute or convalescent COVID-19. Sequences were obtained from peripheral blood. The DNA of the CDR3 is TGCGCCAGCAGCCAAGGGATAGACAGTCAGACTCCCATATATTTT. Translation: CASSQGIDSQTPIYF.